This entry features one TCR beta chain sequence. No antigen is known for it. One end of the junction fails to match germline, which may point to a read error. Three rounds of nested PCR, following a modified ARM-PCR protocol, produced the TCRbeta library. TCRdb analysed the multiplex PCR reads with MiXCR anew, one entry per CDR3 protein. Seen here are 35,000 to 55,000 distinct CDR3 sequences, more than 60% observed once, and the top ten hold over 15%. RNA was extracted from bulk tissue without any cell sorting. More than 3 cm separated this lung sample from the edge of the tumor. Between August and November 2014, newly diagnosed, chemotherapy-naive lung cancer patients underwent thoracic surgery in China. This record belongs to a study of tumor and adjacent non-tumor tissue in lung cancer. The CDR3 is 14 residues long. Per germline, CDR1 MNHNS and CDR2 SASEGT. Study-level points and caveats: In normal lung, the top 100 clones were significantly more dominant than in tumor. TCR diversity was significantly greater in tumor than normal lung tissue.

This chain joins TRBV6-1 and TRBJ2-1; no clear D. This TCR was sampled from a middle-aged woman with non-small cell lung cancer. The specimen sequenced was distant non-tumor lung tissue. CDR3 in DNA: TGTGCCAGCCGACCCTCCAGCTCCCACAATGAGCAGTTCTTC. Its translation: CASRPSSSHNEQFF.